This entry concerns a single TCR beta chain. These data originate in a study of OX40 agonist ivuxolimab in advanced cancers. This table comes from immunoSEQ multiplex PCR, and its TCRdb copy is limited to in-frame clones, with some not included. The sample has fewer than 90,000 clones, around 86% seen once. This CDR3 comprises 13 residues. Germline V CDR1 and CDR2: MNHNS, SASEGT. V dropped 11 bases and J dropped 3; count of bases not matched to a gene: 10. This sequence was found in an adult with an advanced solid tumor such as melanoma, head and neck, liver or kidney cancer. The source was CD4+ or CD8+ T cells sorted from blood, collected in a trial of the OX40 agonist ivuxolimab. The chain has TRBV6-1 and TRBJ2-7; 7 positions agree with TRBD1. The CDR3 sequence is CASRAGTDYEQYF. The CDR3, as DNA: TGTGCCTCACGAGCCGGGACAGACTACGAGCAGTACTTC.